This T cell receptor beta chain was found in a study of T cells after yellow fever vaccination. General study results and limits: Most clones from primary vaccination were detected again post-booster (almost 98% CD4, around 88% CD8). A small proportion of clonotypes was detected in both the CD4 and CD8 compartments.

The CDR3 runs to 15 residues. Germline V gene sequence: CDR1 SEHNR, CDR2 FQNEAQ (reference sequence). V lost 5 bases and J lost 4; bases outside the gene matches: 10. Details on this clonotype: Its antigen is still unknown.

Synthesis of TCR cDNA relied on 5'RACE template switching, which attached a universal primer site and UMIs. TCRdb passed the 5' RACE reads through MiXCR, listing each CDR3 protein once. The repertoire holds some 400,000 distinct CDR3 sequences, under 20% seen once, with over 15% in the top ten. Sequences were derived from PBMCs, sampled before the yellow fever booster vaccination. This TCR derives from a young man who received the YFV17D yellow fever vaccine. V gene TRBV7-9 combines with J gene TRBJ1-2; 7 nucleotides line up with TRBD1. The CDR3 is CASSAGQILPYGYTF. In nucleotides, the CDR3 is TGTGCCAGCAGCGCGGGACAGATACTCCCCTATGGCTACACCTTC.